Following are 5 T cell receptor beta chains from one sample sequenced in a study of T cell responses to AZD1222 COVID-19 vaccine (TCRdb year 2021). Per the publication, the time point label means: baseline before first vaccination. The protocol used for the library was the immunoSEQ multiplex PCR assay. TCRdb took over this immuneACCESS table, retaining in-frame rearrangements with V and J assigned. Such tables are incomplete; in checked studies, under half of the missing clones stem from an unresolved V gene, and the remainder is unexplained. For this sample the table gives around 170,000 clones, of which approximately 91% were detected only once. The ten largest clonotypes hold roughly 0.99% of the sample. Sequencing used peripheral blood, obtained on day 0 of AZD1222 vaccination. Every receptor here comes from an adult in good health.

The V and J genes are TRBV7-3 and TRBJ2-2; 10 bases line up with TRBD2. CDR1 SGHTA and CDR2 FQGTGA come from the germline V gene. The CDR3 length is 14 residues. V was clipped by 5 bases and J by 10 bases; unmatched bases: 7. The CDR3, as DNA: TGTGCCAGCAGCGCCAGCGGGGGGGCTGCGGAGCTGTTTTTT. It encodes CASSASGGAAELFF.

The CDR3: CASSVSTVAKNIQYF. CDR3 nucleotides: TGTGCCAGCAGCGTCAGTACAGTAGCCAAAAACATTCAGTACTTC. This sequence joins TRBV28 and TRBJ2-4; no clear D. The V end was cut by 6 bases, the J end by 0 bases, with 12 bases between. The CDR3 extends over 15 amino acids. Germline V gene data show CDR1 as MDHEN and CDR2 as SYDVKM.

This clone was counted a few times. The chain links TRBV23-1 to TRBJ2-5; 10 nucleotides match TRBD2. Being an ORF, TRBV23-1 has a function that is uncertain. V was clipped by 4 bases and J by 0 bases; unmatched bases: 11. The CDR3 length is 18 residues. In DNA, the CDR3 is TGCGCCAGCAGTCTTAGGACTAGCGGAAGACGGTACCAAGAGACCCAGTACTTC. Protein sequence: CASSLRTSGRRYQETQYF.

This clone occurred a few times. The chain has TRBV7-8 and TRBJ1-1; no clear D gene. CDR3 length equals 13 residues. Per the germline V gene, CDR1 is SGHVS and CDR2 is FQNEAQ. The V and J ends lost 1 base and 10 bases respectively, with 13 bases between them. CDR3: CASSLGVGYGAFF. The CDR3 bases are TGTGCCAGCAGCTTAGGGGTTGGGTATGGAGCTTTCTTT.

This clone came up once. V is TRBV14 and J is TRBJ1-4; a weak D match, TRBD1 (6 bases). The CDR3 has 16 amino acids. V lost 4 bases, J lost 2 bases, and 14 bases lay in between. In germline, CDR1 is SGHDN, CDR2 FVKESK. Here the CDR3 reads CASSLITGITNEKLFF. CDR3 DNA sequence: TGTGCCAGCAGCCTAATAACAGGGATCACTAATGAAAAACTGTTTTTT.